This passage covers 4 T cell receptor beta chains from one sample sequenced in a study of shared clonotypes between healthy human individuals. The repertoire was sequenced with immunoSEQ multiplex PCR; TCRdb's copy has only in-frame clones and lacks some. Altogether about 2 million clones are present, around 96% being singletons, with the ten largest covering 0.9% to 1.4%. Naive CD8 cells were CD45RO-negative, positively selected for CCR7, excluding terminally differentiated effector memory CD45RA+ cells. The sequenced sample was naive CD8+ T cells sorted from blood. Receptor source: a man between 18 and 29 years old in good health.

This clone was found once. The V and J genes are TRBV30 and TRBJ2-5; TRBD1 is a possible D gene (6 bases). Trimming cost V 1 base and J 2 bases, with 8 bases left between them. The CDR3 is made up of 13 amino acids. CDR1 and CDR2 (germline): GTSNPN, SVGIG (reference sequence). The DNA of the CDR3 is TGTGCCTGGAGTGAGGGGGTGCAAGAGACCCAGTACTTC. Amino acid sequence: CAWSEGVQETQYF.

In the case of this clone: This sample includes further DNA sequences coding for the same CDR3. V and J are TRBV5-4 and TRBJ2-2; D call uncertain. The CDR3 runs to 13 residues. Germline V lookup: CDR1 SGHNT, CDR2 YYREEE (reference sequence). V lost 0 bases and J 4 bases, leaving 4 bases between the germline ends. DNA of the CDR3: TGTGCCAGCAGCTTGGACTCCACCGGGGAGCTGTTTTTT. Translated, it gives CASSLDSTGELFF.

The rearrangement joins TRBV25-1 to TRBJ2-6; D ambiguous. The V gene's germline CDR1 is MGHDK and CDR2 SYGVNS. The CDR3 is 14 residues long. Trimming removed 2 bases at V and 0 bases at J, with 2 bases between. The CDR3 loop reads CASSEHSGANVLTF. The CDR3 bases are TGTGCCAGCAGTGAACACTCTGGGGCCAACGTCCTGACTTTC. Full variable domain (rest looked up from reference TRBV25-1 and TRBJ2-6): EADIYQTPRYLVIGTGKKITLECSQTMGHDKMYWYQQDPGMELHLIHYSYGVNSTEKGDLSSESTVSRIRTEHFPLTLESARPSHTSQYLCASSEHSGANVLTFGAGSRLTVL.

The gene calls are TRBV7-9 and TRBJ1-3; 10 bases agree with TRBD1. CDR1 is SEHNR and CDR2 is FQNEAQ in the germline V gene (reference sequence). The CDR3 runs 17 residues. V lost 2 bases, J lost 4 bases, and 8 bases stayed unmatched. In DNA form, the CDR3 reads TGTGCCAGCAGCTTAACCCAGGACAGGGGGAGAGGAAACACCATATATTTT. Its protein is CASSLTQDRGRGNTIYF.